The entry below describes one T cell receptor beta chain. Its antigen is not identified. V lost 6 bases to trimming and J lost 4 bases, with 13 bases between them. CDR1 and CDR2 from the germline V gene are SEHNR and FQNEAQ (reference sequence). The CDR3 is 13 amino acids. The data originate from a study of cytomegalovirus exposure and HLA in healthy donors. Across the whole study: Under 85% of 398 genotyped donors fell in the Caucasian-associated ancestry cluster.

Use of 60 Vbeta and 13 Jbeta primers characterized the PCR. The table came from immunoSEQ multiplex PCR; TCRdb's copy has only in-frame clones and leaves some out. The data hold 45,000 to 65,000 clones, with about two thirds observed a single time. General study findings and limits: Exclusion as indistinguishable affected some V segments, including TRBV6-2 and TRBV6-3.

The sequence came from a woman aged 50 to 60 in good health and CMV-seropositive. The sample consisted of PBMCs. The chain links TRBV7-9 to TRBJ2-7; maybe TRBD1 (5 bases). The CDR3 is CASSLSDRYEQYF. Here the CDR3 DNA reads TGTGCCAGCAGTCTCTCCGACAGATACGAGCAGTACTTC. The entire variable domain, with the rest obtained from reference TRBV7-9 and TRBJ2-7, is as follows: DTGVSQNPRHKITKRGQNVTFRCDPISEHNRLYWYRQTLGQGPEFLTYFQNEAQLEKSRLLSDRFSAERPKGSFSTLEIQRTEQGDSAMYLCASSLSDRYEQYFGPGTRLTVT.